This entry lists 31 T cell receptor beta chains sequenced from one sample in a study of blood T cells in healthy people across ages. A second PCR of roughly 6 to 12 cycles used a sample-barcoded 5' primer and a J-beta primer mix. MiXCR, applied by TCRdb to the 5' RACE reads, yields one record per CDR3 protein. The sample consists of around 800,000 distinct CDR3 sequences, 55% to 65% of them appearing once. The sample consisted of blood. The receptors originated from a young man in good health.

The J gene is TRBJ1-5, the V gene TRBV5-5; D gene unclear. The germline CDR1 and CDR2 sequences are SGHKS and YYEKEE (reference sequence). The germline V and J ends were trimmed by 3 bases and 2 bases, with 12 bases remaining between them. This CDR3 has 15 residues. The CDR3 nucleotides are TGTGCCAGCAGCTCGACGCAAAATGGCAATCAGCCCCAGCATTTT. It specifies CASSSTQNGNQPQHF.

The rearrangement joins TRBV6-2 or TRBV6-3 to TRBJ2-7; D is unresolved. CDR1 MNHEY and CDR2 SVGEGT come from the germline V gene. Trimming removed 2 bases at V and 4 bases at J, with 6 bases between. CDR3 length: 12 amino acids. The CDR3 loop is CASSYKVYEQYF. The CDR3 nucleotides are TGTGCCAGCAGTTACAAGGTTTACGAGCAGTACTTC.

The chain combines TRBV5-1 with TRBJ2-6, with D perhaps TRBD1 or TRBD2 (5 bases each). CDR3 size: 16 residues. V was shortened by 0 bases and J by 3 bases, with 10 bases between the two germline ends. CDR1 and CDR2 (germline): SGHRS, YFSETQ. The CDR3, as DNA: TGCGCCAGCAGCTTGGCCGGGACGGTTGGGGCCAACGTCCTGACTTTC. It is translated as CASSLAGTVGANVLTF.

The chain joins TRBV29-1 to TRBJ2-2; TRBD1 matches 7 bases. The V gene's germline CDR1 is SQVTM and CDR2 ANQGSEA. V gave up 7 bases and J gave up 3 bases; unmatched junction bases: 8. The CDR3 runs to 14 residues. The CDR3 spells CSAIGQVDTGELFF. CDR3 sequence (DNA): TGCAGCGCGATCGGACAGGTTGACACCGGGGAGCTGTTTTTT.

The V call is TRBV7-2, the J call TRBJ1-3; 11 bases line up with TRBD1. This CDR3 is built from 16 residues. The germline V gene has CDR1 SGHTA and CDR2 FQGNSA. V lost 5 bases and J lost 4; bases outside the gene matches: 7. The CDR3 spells CASSVGTGGLGNTIYF. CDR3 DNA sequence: TGTGCCAGCAGCGTCGGGACAGGGGGGCTCGGAAACACCATATATTTT.

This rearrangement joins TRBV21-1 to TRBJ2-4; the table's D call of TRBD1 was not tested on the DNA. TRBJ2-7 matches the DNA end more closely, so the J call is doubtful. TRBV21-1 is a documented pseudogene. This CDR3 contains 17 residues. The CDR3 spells CASSWGPGGRIPYEQYF. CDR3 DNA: TGTGCCAGCAGCTGGGGACCAGGGGGCCGCATCCCTTACGAGCAGTACTTC.

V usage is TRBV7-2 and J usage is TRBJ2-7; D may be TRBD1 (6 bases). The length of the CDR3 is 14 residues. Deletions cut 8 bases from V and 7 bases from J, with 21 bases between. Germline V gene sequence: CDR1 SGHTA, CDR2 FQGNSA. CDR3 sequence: CASGRGGRIQEQYF. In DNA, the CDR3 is TGTGCCAGCGGGAGAGGGGGACGGATCCAGGAGCAGTACTTC.

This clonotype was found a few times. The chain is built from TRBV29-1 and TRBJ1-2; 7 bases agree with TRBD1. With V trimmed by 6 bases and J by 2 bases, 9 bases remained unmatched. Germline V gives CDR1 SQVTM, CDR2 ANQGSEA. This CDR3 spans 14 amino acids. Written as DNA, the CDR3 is TGCAGCGTCGCCCAGGACAGGAGGAACTATGGCTACACCTTC. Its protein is CSVAQDRRNYGYTF.

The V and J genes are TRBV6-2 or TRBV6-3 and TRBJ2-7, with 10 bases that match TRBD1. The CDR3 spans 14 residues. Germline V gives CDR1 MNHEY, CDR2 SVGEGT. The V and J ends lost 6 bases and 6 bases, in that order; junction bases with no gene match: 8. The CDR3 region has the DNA TGTGCCAGCAGCCGATGGGGACAGGGGCGCGAGCAGTACTTC. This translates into CASSRWGQGREQYF.

The chain's CDR3 is CASSTGTAYEQFF. The CDR3 DNA follows: TGTGCCAGCTCAACTGGGACAGCTTACGAGCAGTTCTTC. The chain has TRBV18 and TRBJ2-1; 7 positions agree with TRBD1. The CDR3 loop spans 13 amino acids. Germline V gene lookup returns CDR1 KGHSH and CDR2 LQKENI. After removal of 5 bases from V and 10 bases from J, the junction contained 8 bases not matched to a gene.

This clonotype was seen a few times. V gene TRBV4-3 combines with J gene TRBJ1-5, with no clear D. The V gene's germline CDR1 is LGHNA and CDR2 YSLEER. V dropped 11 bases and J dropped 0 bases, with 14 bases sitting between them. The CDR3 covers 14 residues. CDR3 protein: CARPETYSNQPQHF. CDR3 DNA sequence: TGCGCCCGCCCGGAAACATATAGCAATCAGCCCCAGCATTTT.

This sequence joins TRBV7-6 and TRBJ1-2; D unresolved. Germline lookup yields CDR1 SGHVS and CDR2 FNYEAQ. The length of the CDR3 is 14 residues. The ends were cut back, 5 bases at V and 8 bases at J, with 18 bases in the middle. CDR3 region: CASSTFEGKEGYTF. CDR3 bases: TGTGCCAGCAGCACGTTCGAGGGTAAAGAAGGCTACACCTTC. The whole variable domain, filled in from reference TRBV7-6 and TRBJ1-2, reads GAGVSQSPRYKVTKRGQDVALRCDPISGHVSLYWYRQALGQGPEFLTYFNYEAQQDKSGLPNDRFSAERPEGSISTLTIQRTEQRDSAMYRCASSTFEGKEGYTFGSGTRLTVV.

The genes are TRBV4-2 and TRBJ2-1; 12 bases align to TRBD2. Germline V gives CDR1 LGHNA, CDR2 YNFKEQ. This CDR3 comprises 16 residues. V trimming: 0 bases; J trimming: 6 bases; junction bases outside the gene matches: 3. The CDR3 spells CASSQESSGGVNEQFF. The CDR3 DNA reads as TGTGCCAGCAGCCAAGAATCTAGCGGGGGGGTCAATGAGCAGTTCTTC.

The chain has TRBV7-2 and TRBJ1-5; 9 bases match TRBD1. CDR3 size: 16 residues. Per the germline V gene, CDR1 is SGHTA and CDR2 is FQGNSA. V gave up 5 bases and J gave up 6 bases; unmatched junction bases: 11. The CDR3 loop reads CASSLLDRGMGQPQHF. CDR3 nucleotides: TGTGCCAGCAGCCTGTTGGACAGGGGTATGGGTCAGCCCCAGCATTTT.

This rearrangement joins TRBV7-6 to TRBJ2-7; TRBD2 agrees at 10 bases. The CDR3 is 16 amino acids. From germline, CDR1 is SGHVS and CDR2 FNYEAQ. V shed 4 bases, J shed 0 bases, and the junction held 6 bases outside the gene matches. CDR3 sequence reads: CASSSLAGGRSYEQYF. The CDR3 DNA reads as TGTGCCAGCAGCTCATTAGCGGGGGGCCGCTCCTACGAGCAGTACTTC.

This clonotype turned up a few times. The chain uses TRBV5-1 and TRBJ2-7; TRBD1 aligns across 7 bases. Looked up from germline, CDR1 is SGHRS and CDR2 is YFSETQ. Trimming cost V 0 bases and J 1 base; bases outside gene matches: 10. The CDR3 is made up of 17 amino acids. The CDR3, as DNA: TGCGCCAGCAGCTTGGCCACCGGGACAGTAAGGTCCTACGAGCAGTACTTC. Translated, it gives CASSLATGTVRSYEQYF. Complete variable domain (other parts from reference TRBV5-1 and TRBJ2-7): KAGVTQTPRYLIKTRGQQVTLSCSPISGHRSVSWYQQTPGQGLQFLFEYFSETQRNKGNFPGRFSGRQFSNSRSEMNVSTLELGDSALYLCASSLATGTVRSYEQYFGPGTRLTVT.

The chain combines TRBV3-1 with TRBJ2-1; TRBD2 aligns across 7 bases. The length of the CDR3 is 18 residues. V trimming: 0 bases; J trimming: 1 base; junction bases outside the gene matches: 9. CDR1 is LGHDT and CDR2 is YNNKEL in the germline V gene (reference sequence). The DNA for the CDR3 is TGTGCCAGCAGCCAAGATCTGTCGGGGGGTCAGTCCTACAATGAGCAGTTCTTC. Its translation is CASSQDLSGGQSYNEQFF.

This CDR3 reads CASSQDWQSYEQYF. CDR3 sequence (DNA): TGCGCCAGCAGCCAAGATTGGCAGAGCTACGAGCAGTACTTC. J is TRBJ2-7 and V is TRBV4-3; no firm D call. Germline lookup yields CDR1 LGHNA and CDR2 YSLEER. This CDR3 is built from 14 residues. Trimming left V 0 bases short and J 3 bases short, with 9 bases between.

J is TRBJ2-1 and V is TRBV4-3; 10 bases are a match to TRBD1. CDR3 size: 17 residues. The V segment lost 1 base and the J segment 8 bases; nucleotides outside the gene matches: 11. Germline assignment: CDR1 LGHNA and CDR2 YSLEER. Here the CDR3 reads CASSQGPDRGRNYEQFF. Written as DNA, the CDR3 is TGCGCCAGCAGCCAAGGTCCGGACAGGGGGAGGAATTATGAGCAGTTCTTC.

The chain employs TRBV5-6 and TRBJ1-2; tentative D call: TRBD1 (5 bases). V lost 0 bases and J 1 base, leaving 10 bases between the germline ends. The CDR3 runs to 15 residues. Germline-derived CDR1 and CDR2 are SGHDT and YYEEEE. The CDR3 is CASSLEAGLNYGYTF. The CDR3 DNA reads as TGTGCCAGCAGCTTGGAGGCAGGGCTTAACTATGGCTACACCTTC.

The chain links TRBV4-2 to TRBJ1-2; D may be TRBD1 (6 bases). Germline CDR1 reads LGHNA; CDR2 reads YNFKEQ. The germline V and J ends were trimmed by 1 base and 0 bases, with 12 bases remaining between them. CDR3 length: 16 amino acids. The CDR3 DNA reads TGTGCCAGCAGCCAAGCGGCGGGGGCCGCTAACTATGGCTACACCTTC. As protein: CASSQAAGAANYGYTF.

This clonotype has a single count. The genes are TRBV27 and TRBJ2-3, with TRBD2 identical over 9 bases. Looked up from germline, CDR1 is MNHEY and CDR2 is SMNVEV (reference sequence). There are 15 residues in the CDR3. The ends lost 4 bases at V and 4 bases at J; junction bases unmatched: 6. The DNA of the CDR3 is TGTGCCAGCAGTTCCAGGGTAGCGGGGGCAGATACGCAGTATTTT. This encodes CASSSRVAGADTQYF.

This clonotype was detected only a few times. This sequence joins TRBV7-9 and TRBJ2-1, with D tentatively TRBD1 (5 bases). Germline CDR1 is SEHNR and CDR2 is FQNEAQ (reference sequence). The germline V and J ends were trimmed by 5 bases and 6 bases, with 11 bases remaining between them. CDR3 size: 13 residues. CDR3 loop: CASSPMGRNEQFF. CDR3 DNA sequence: TGTGCCAGCAGCCCAATGGGGCGCAATGAGCAGTTCTTC.

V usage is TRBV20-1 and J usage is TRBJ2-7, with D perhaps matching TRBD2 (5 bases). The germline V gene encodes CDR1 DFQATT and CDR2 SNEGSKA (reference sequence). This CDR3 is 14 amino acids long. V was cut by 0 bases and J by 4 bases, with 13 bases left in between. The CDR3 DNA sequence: TGCAGTGCTAGAGATCGCGGGCTGCCGTACGAGCAGTACTTC. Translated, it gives CSARDRGLPYEQYF.

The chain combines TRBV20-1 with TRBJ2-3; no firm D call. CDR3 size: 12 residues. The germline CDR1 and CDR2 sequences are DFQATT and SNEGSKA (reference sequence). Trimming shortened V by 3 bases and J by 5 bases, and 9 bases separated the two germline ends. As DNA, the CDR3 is TGCAGTGCTAGCTGGGGTGGAGATACGCAGTATTTT. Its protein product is CSASWGGDTQYF.

In DNA form, the CDR3 reads TGCGCCAGCAATTATGGTGACACCGGGGAGCTGTTTTTT. Its translation is CASNYGDTGELFF. The chain carries TRBV5-1 and TRBJ2-2; D remains ambiguous. Germline V gives CDR1 SGHRS, CDR2 YFSETQ. Trimming removed 6 bases from V and 3 bases from J, with 9 bases in between. The CDR3 is made up of 13 amino acids.

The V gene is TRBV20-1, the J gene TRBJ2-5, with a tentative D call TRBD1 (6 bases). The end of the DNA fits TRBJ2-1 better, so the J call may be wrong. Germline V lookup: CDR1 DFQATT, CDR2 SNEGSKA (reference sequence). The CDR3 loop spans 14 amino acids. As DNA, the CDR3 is TGCAGTGCTAGAGGGGGGACACACCAAGGGACCCAGTTCTTC. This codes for CSARGGTHQGTQFF.

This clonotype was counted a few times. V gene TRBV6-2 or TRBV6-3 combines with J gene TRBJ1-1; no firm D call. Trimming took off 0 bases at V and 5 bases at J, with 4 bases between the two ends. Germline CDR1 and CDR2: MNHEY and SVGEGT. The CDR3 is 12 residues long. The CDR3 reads CASSYSRTEAFF. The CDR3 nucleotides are TGTGCCAGCAGTTACTCAAGGACTGAAGCTTTCTTT.

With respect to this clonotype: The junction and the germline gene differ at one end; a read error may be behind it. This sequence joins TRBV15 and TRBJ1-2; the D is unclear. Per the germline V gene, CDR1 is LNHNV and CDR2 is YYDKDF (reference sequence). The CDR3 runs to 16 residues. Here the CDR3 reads CAASTSAGSLNYGYTF. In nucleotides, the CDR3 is TGTGCCGCCAGCACCTCGGCGGGGAGCCTTAACTATGGCTACACCTTC.

The CDR3 coding sequence is TGTGCCAGCAGTGCCCGGGTTAGCGGGGGGCCCCATGATAGCACAGATACGCAGTATTTT. It encodes CASSARVSGGPHDSTDTQYF. The chain has TRBV28 and TRBJ2-3; 10 positions agree with TRBD2. Trimming at V came to 5 bases and at J to 0 bases, leaving 17 bases not matched to a gene. The CDR3 totals 20 residues. In germline, CDR1 is MDHEN, CDR2 SYDVKM.

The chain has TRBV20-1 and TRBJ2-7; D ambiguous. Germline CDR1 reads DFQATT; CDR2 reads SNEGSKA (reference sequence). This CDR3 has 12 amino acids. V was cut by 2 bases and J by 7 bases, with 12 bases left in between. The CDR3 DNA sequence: TGCAGTGCTAGACAGTTCTACAATGAGCAGTACTTC. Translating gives CSARQFYNEQYF.